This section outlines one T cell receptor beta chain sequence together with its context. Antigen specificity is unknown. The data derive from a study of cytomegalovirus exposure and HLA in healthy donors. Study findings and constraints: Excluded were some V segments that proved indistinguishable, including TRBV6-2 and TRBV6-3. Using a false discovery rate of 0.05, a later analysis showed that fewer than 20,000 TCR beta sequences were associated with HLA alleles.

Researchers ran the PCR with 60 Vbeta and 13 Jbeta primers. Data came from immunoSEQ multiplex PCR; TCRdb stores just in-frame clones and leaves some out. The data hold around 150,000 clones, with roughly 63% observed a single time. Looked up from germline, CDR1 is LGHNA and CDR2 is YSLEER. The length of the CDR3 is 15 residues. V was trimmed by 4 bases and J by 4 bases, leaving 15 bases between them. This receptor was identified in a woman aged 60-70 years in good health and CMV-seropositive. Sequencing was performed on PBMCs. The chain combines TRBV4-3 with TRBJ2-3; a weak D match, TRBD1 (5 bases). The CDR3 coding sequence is TGCGCCAGCAGCCTTGGGGCCACCGGTCCAGATACGCAGTATTTT. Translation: CASSLGATGPDTQYF.